This T cell receptor beta chain derives from a study of cytomegalovirus exposure and HLA in healthy donors. General study points: In a later analysis, a genetic analysis reported fewer productive-TCR N-insertions in an Asian-associated ancestry cluster than the cohort average.

Germline-derived CDR1 and CDR2 are SGHRS and YFSETQ. J was trimmed by 4 bases and V by 4 bases; bases with no gene match: 6. This CDR3 spans 15 amino acids. In the PCR, 60 Vbeta and 13 Jbeta primers were used. TCRdb keeps only in-frame clones here, not all; method: immunoSEQ multiplex PCR. The profile covers 84,000 or so clones, with 65% to 80% appearing a single time and over 10% taken by the ten largest. Concerning this clone: The antigen is unknown.

The specimen was PBMCs. The rearrangement uses TRBV5-1 and TRBJ2-2; 8 nucleotides align to TRBD2. The clonotype originates from a human donor in good health. The CDR3 is CASSPPGGSTGELFF. Written as DNA, the CDR3 is TGCGCCAGCAGCCCGCCGGGGGGGAGCACCGGGGAGCTGTTTTTT.